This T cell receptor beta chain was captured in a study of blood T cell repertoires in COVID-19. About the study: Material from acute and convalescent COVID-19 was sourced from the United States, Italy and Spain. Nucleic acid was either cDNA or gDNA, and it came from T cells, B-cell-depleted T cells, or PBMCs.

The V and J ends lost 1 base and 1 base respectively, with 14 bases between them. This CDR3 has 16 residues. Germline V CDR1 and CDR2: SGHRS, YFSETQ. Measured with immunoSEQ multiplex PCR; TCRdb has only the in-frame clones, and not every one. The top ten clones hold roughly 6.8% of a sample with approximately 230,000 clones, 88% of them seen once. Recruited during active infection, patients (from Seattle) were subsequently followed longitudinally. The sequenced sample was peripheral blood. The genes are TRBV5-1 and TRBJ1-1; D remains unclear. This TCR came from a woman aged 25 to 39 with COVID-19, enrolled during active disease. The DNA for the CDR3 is TGCGCCAGCAGCTTGCTCATCGGGTCAACGAACACTGAAGCTTTCTTT. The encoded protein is CASSLLIGSTNTEAFF.